This TCR beta chain was documented in a study of T cell changes during pregnancy in multiple sclerosis. Some clones are missing from TCRdb's copy, which holds only in-frame ones; the method was immunoSEQ multiplex PCR. Among 49,000 or so clones, approximately 94% were seen once, and the ten largest hold roughly 5%. Germline assignment: CDR1 MNHEY and CDR2 SMNVEV (reference sequence). CDR3 size: 17 residues. J was trimmed by 3 bases and V by 4 bases; bases with no gene match: 8. The sample in question was CD8+ T cells from peripheral blood mononuclear cells, obtained before pregnancy. This TCR derives from a female donor with multiple sclerosis, enrolled in a pregnancy study. This rearrangement joins TRBV27 to TRBJ2-5, with 13 bases lining up with TRBD2. The CDR3 here is CASSSTRGLAGKETQYF. DNA of the CDR3: TGTGCCAGCAGTTCAACTCGGGGACTAGCGGGAAAAGAGACCCAGTACTTC.